Listed below are T cell receptor beta chains from one sample, sequenced in a study of regulatory and conventional T cells in RAG deficiency. Some clones are missing from TCRdb's copy, which holds only in-frame ones; the method was immunoSEQ multiplex PCR. The table shows approximately 30,000 clones, with approximately 96% occurring only once. This sample also appeared in a second study, on regulatory T cells.

The sample comprised CD25- CD4+ T cells sorted from blood. All receptors derive from a human donor in good health. The conserved cysteine and the conserved F or W are not part of the CDR3 here. Each record gives: J gene, CDR3 length, V gene, CDR3 protein.

TRBJ1-2 | 10 | TRBV19 | ASTPRGGGYT
TRBJ1-2 | 12 | TRBV27 | ASSPLGQGYGYT
TRBJ2-5 | 15 | TRBV14 | ASSQGLTGISQETQY
TRBJ2-7 | 11 | TRBV2 | AIQTGKEDEQY
TRBJ1-4 | 13 | TRBV7-3 | ASSLSGQGNEKLF
TRBJ1-4 | 12 | TRBV19 | ASSRTGGVEKLF
TRBJ1-2 | 14 | TRBV4-1 | ASSQDGLDRALGYT
TRBJ1-1 | 11 | TRBV5-1 | ASSLVSNTEAF
TRBJ2-2 | 13 | TRBV25-1 | ASSVSGSGTGELF
TRBJ1-1 | 13 | TRBV6-1 | ASSAGTGPNTEAF
TRBJ2-3 | 13 | TRBV5-1 | ASSWGHEGQDTQY
TRBJ2-2 | 13 | TRBV9 | ASSVGQGGTGELF
TRBJ1-6 | 12 | TRBV15 | ATSRSQNNSPLH
TRBJ1-2 | 11 | TRBV11-2 | ASSFDTNYGYT
TRBJ2-2 | 16 | TRBV7-3 | ASSPWGTSGRAPGELF
TRBJ2-7 | 11 | TRBV5-4 | ASSTSGGSEQY
TRBJ2-5 | 13 | TRBV5-4 | ASSQGQAIWETQY
TRBJ1-5 | 14 | TRBV15 | ATSRGHAYSNQPQH
TRBJ1-1 | 12 | TRBV5-1 | ASSSQGQNTEAF
TRBJ2-5 | 8 | TRBV30 | ASGRETQY
TRBJ1-3 | 15 | TRBV18 | ASSLLGTDSSGNTIY
TRBJ2-3 | 14 | TRBV5-4 | ASSLPPTGTGDTQY
TRBJ2-7 | 14 | TRBV5-8 | ASTMQSGTGLYEQY
TRBJ2-3 | 10 | TRBV18 | ASSPITDTQY
TRBJ1-1 | 13 | TRBV6-5 | ASKFGDILNTEAF
TRBJ1-1 | 9 | TRBV2 | ASKVATEAF
TRBJ2-1 | 13 | TRBV5-4 | ASSLKVGGYNEQF
TRBJ1-3 | 13 | TRBV5-1 | ASSLGQVERNTIY
TRBJ1-5 | 15 | TRBV5-4 | ASSKDRGRGSNQPQH
TRBJ2-3 | 13 | TRBV5-5 | ASSLRGTSTDTQY
TRBJ2-5 | 14 | TRBV9 | ASSVSTGVLRETQY
TRBJ1-5 | 12 | TRBV2 | ASSGPRVGQPQH
TRBJ2-7 | 13 | TRBV5-4 | ASGKSGTSSWEQY
TRBJ2-5 | 11 | TRBV18 | ASSPGEEETQY
TRBJ2-7 | 12 | TRBV6-5 | ASSYSSGNYEQY
TRBJ1-1 | 13 | TRBV11-2 | ASSLGDRVYTEAF
TRBJ1-6 | 14 | TRBV7-6 | ASSLGGGTGNSPLH
TRBJ2-1 | 16 | TRBV7-8 | ASSPSVRGSSSYNEQF
TRBJ2-7 | 13 | TRBV5-3 | ARSHRLARNYEQY
TRBJ2-3 | 13 | TRBV7-9 | ASSLVSGGTDTQY
TRBJ2-2 | 15 | TRBV7-9 | ASSPNTGGIVSGELF
TRBJ1-1 | 11 | TRBV6-4 | ASSVGPNTEAF
TRBJ1-2 | 11 | TRBV5-4 | ASSLRDTYGYT
TRBJ2-5 | 11 | TRBV7-3 | ASSLGSQETQY
TRBJ1-1 | 12 | TRBV6-1 | ASSTQQGNTEAF
TRBJ2-3 | 15 | TRBV4-1 | ASSQEKGLPSTDTQY